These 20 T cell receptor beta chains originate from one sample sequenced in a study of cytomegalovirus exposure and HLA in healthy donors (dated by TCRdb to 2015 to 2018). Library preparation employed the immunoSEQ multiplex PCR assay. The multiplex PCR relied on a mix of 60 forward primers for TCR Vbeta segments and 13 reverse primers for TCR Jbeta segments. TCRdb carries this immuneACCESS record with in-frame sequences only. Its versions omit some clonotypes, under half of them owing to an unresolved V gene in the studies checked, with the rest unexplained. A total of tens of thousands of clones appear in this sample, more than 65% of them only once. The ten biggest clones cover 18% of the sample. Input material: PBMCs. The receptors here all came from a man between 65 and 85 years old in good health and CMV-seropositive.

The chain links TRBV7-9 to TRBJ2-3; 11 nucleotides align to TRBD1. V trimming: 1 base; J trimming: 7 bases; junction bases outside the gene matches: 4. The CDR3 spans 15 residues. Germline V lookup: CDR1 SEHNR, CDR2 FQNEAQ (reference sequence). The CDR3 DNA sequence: TGTGCCAGCAGCTTAGGGACAGGGGGCCCATATACGCAGTATTTT. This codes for CASSLGTGGPYTQYF.

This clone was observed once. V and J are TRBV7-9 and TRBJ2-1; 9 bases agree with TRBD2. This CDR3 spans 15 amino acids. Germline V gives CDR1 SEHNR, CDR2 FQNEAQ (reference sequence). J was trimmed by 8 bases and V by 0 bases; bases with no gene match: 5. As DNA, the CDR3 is TGTGCCAGCAGCTTAGCTCTAGCGGGATTCGATGAGCAGTTCTTC. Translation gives CASSLALAGFDEQFF.

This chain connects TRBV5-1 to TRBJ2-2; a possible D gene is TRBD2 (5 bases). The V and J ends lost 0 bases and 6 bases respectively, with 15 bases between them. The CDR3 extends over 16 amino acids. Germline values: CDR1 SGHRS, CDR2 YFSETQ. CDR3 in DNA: TGCGCCAGCAGCTTGGGCCGTACTAGAACGGCCGGGGAGCTGTTTTTT. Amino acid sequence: CASSLGRTRTAGELFF.

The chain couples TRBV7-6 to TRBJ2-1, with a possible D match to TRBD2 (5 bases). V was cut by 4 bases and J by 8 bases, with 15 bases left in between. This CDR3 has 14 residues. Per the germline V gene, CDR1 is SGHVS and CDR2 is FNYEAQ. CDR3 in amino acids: CASSSVELSDEQFF. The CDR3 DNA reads TGTGCCAGCAGCTCTGTGGAGCTTAGCGATGAGCAGTTCTTC.

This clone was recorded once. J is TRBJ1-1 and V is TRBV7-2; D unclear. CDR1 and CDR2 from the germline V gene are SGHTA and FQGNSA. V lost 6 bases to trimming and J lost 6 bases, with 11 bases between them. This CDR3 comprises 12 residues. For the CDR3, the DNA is TGTGCCAGCAGGCCCCGAGGCGCTGAAGCTTTCTTT. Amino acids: CASRPRGAEAFF.

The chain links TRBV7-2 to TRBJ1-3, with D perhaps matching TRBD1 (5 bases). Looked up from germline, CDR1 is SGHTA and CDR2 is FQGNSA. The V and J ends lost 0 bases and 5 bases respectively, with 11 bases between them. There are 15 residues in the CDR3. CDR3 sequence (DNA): TGTGCCAGCAGCTTAGCCCCGGGGGTTAGAAACACCATATATTTT. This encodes CASSLAPGVRNTIYF.

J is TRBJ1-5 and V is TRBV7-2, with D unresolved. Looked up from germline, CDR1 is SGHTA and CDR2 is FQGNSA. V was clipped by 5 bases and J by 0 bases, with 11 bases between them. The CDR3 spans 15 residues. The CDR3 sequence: CASSPLGDSNQPQHF. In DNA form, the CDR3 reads TGTGCCAGCAGCCCCCTCGGTGATAGCAATCAGCCCCAGCATTTT.

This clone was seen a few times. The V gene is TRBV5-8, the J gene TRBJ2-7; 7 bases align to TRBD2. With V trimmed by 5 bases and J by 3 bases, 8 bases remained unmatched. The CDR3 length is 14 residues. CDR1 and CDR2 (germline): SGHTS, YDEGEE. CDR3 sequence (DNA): TGTGCCAGCAGGCTACCGGGAGGCTACTACGAGCAGTACTTC. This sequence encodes CASRLPGGYYEQYF. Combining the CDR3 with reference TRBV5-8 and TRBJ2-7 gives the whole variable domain EAGVTQSPTHLIKTRGQQATLRCSPISGHTSVYWYQQALGLGLQFLLWYDEGEERNRGNFPPRFSGRQFPNYSSELNVNALELEDSALYLCASRLPGGYYEQYFGPGTRLTVT.

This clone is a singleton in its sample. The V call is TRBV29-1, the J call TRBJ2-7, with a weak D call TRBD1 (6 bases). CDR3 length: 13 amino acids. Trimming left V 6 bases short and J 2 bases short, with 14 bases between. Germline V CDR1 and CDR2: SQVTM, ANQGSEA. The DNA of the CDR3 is TGCAGCGTCCTAACAGGGCCGCCCTACGAGCAGTACTTC. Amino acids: CSVLTGPPYEQYF.

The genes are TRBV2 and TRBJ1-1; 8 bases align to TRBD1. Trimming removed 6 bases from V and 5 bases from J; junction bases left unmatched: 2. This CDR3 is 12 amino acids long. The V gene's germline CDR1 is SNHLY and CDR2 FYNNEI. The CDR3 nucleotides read TGTGCCAGCAGGACAGGGGTTACTGAAGCTTTCTTT. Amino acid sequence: CASRTGVTEAFF.

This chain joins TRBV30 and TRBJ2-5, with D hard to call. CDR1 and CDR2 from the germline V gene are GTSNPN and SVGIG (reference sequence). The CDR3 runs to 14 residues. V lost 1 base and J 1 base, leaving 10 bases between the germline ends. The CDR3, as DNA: TGTGCCTGGAGTGCCGTATCGCGCCAAGAGACCCAGTACTTC. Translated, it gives CAWSAVSRQETQYF.

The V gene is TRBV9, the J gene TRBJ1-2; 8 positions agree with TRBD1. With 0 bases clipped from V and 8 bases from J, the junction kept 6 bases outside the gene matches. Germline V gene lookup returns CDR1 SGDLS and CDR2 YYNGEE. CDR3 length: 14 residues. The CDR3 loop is CASSVAPGGSGYTF. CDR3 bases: TGTGCCAGCAGCGTAGCCCCAGGGGGCAGCGGCTACACCTTC.

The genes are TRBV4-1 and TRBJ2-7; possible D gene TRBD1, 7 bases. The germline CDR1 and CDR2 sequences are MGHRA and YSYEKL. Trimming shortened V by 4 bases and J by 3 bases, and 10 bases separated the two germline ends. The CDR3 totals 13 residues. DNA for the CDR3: TGCGCCAGCAGCCTTCAGGGGGGCTACGAGCAGTACTTC. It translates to CASSLQGGYEQYF.

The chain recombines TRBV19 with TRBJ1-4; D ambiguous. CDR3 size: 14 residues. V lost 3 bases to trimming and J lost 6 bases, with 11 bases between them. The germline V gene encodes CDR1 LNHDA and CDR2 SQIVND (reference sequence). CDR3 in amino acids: CASSIRWRDEKLFF. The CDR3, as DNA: TGTGCCAGTAGTATCAGGTGGAGGGATGAAAAACTGTTTTTT.

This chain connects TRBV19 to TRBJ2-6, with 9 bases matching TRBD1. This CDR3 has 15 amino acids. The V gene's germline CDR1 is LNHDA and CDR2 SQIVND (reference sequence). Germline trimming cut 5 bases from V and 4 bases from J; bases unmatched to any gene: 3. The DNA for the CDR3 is TGTGCCAGTAGTGGACAGGGGAACGGGGCCAACGTCCTGACTTTC. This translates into CASSGQGNGANVLTF.

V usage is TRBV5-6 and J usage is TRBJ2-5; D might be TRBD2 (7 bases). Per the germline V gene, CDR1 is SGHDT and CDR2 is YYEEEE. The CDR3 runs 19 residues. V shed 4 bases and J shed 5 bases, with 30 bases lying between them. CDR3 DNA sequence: TGTGCCAGCAGCCCCGGTGGTCCCGGGGCGGGGGCGGCGTGGGAGACCCAGTACTTC. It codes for CASSPGGPGAGAAWETQYF.

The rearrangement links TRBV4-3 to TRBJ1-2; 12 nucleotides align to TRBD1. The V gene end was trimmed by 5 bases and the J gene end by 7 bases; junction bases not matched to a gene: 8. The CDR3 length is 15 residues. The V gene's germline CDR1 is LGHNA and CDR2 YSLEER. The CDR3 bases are TGCGCCAGCAGCAAGGGACAGGGGGCGTTTGCTGGCTACACCTTC. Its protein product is CASSKGQGAFAGYTF.

CDR3: CASSQRLAGPTDTQYF. The CDR3 DNA sequence: TGTGCCAGCAGCCAGAGACTAGCGGGGCCCACAGATACGCAGTATTTT. The chain carries TRBV7-6 and TRBJ2-3; 11 bases fit TRBD2. V gave up 5 bases and J gave up 2 bases; unmatched junction bases: 6. CDR3 length: 16 amino acids. CDR1 SGHVS and CDR2 FNYEAQ come from the germline V gene.

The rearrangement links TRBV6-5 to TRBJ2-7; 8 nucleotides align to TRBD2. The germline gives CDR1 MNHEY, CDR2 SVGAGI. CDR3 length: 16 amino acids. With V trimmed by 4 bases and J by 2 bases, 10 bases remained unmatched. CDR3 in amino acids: CASSFRGLESPYEQYF. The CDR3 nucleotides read TGTGCCAGCAGTTTCAGGGGACTAGAGTCCCCCTACGAGCAGTACTTC.

The CDR3, as DNA: TGTGCCAGCAGCCCTCAGGGTCCTTCCGAGCAGTACTTC. Amino acid sequence: CASSPQGPSEQYF. J is TRBJ2-7 and V is TRBV6-1; TRBD1 is a possible D gene (5 bases). CDR1 is MNHNS, CDR2 SASEGT, per germline. V shed 6 bases and J shed 6 bases, with 15 bases lying between them. The CDR3 has 13 residues.